This TCR beta chain was documented in a study of blood T cells in healthy people across ages. Study results and limitations: Age advanced and TCR beta diversity per million T cells fell, roughly linearly. Higher diversity, along with more naive CD4+ cells, distinguished long-lived donors from aged donors. Unsorted PBMC material precluded a definitive naive versus antigen-experienced comparison.

Worth noting for this clonotype: Its target is not known.

V was shortened by 2 bases and J by 6 bases, with 11 bases between the two germline ends. The CDR3 runs 14 residues. The authors ran a second PCR of 7 to 11 cycles using a sample-barcoded 5' primer and a J-beta primer mix. Every cDNA was tagged by a template-switch adaptor with 12 random nucleotides. TCRdb redid the calling of the 5' RACE reads with MiXCR, one entry per CDR3 protein. The table has about 2 million distinct CDR3 sequences, about 50% seen once; the top ten hold over 2%. This rearrangement joins TRBV12-3 or TRBV12-4 to TRBJ1-5; maybe TRBD1 (6 bases). The sample consisted of blood. This sequence was found in a woman aged 40-49 years in good health. This CDR3 reads CASSLIGGRQPQHF. The CDR3 DNA reads as TGTGCCAGCAGTTTAATAGGGGGGCGTCAGCCCCAGCATTTT.